The T cell receptor (beta chain) described here comes from a study of cytomegalovirus exposure and HLA in healthy donors. In germline, CDR1 is LGHNA, CDR2 YSLEER. The CDR3 length is 21 residues. This PCR relied on a set of 60 Vbeta primers and 13 Jbeta primers. Profiling relied on immunoSEQ multiplex PCR, and the TCRdb table lists in-frame clones only, not all of them. Of about 82,000 clones listed, about 87% are singletons. Turning to this clone: An end of the junction does not agree with germline; a read error may underlie this.

The chain joins TRBV4-3 to TRBJ2-2, with TRBD2 matching over 15 bases. The TCR sequence derives from a man between 18 and 35 years old in good health and CMV-seronegative. Sequenced sample: PBMCs. In nucleotides, the CDR3 is TGCGCCAGCAGCCAAGAAAGCCGGACTAGCGGGAGGGCCGCGGAACACCGGGGAGCTGTTTTT. Protein product: CASSQESRTSGRAAEHRGAVF.